The clone carrying this TCR beta chain was counted a few times. The antigen remains undetermined. These data originate in a study of breast tumors, draining lymph nodes, adjacent tissues. Findings and caveats of the study: Data fit most tumor T cells coming from lymph node, expanding in tumor. Luminal-like breast cancer showed significantly greater tumor-nontumor repertoire similarity than basal-like breast cancer did.

TCRdb reanalysed the multiplex PCR reads using MiXCR and keeps one entry per CDR3 protein. The data hold some 170,000 distinct CDR3 sequences, with 33% observed a single time. Axillary draining lymph nodes of breast cancer patients supplied the node samples. Source material: axillary lymph node tissue. The receptor's source is a female donor with breast cancer. Some clones in this sample may be carry-over from other donors' samples.

CDR3 residues: CASSEVGYSTEAFF. The CDR3 nucleotides read TGTGCCAGCAGTGAAGTCGGCTACAGCACTGAAGCTTTCTTT. V gene TRBV2 combines with J gene TRBJ1-1; D uncertain. The CDR3 is 14 residues long. Germline assignment: CDR1 SNHLY and CDR2 FYNNEI. V was pared by 1 base and J by 4 bases, with 10 bases between.